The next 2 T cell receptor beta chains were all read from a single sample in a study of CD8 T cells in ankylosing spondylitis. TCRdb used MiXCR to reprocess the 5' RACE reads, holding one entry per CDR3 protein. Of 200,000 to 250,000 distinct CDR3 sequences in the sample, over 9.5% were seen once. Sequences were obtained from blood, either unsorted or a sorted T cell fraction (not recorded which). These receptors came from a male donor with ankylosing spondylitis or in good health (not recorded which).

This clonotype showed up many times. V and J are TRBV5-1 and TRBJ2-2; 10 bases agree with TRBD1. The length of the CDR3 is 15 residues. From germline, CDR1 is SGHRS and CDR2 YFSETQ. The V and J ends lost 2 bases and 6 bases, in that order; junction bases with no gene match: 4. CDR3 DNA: TGCGCCAGCAGCTTTGGGACAGGGGCTTCCGGGGAGCTGTTTTTT. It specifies CASSFGTGASGELFF.

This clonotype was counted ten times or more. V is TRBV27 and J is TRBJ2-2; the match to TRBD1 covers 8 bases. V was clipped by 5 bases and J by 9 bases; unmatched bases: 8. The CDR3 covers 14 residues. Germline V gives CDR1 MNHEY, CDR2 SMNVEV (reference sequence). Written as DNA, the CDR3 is TGTGCCAGCAGTATACGGACAGGGAATAGGGAGCTGTTTTTT. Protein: CASSIRTGNRELFF.